These T cell receptor beta chains were read from a single sample in a study of cytomegalovirus exposure and HLA in healthy donors. Produced via immunoSEQ multiplex PCR; TCRdb's table is partial and in-frame only. In the table there are 150,000 to 250,000 clones, roughly 81% of which are singletons. Sample: PBMCs. These receptors came from a woman in her twenties or thirties in good health and CMV-seronegative. The CDR3 runs from the conserved cysteine through the conserved F or W. The order of the fields is D gene, J gene, clone size, V gene, CDR3 DNA, CDR3 protein. A D gene is named only where the DNA matches it firmly. Some rows mark clone size as missing; the rest say once, few, many or name a class of expanded clone.

d_call: -; j_call: TRBJ1-6; clone_size: -; v_call: TRBV19; cdr3_nt: TGTGCCAGTAGTATAGATCAGGGGTCCAATTCACCCCTCCACTTT; cdr3_aa: CASSIDQGSNSPLHF
d_call: TRBD2; j_call: TRBJ2-7; clone_size: -; v_call: TRBV5-4; cdr3_nt: TGTGCCAGCAGCTCGAAAGGGACTAGCGGGGGTTACGAGCAGTACTTC; cdr3_aa: CASSSKGTSGGYEQYF
d_call: TRBD1; j_call: TRBJ1-1; clone_size: -; v_call: TRBV4-2; cdr3_nt: TGTGCCAGCAGCCATGAGGGACAGGGGAACACTGAAGCTTTCTTT; cdr3_aa: CASSHEGQGNTEAFF
d_call: -; j_call: TRBJ2-1; clone_size: few; v_call: TRBV5-6; cdr3_nt: TGTGCCAGCAGCTTGACTACTCTTGCTGAGCAGTTCTTC; cdr3_aa: CASSLTTLAEQFF
d_call: -; j_call: TRBJ1-5; clone_size: -; v_call: TRBV10-3; cdr3_nt: TGTGCCATCAGCAGTAGCAATCAGCCCCAGCATTTT; cdr3_aa: CAISSSNQPQHF
d_call: TRBD2; j_call: TRBJ2-7; clone_size: -; v_call: TRBV13; cdr3_nt: TGTGCCAGCAGTATTCGGGGGGGGACTCGCTCCTACGAGCAGTACTTC; cdr3_aa: CASSIRGGTRSYEQYF
d_call: TRBD1; j_call: TRBJ1-1; clone_size: -; v_call: TRBV5-1; cdr3_nt: TGCGCCAGCAGCTTAGGACAGGGGGCAGGTAATACTGAAGCTTTCTTT; cdr3_aa: CASSLGQGAGNTEAFF
d_call: TRBD1; j_call: TRBJ2-1; clone_size: -; v_call: TRBV2; cdr3_nt: TGTGCCAGCTCCCAACCGGGACAGGGGACGAATGAGCAGTTCTTC; cdr3_aa: CASSQPGQGTNEQFF
d_call: TRBD2; j_call: TRBJ2-5; clone_size: -; v_call: TRBV15; cdr3_nt: TGTGCCACCAGCAGAGATAGAGGAGCGGGGGCCGGAACGTACCAAGAGACCCAGTACTTC; cdr3_aa: CATSRDRGAGAGTYQETQYF
d_call: -; j_call: TRBJ1-2; clone_size: -; v_call: TRBV7-9; cdr3_nt: TGTGCCAGCAGCTTTGAGACAAAGGTTTATGGCTACACCTTC; cdr3_aa: CASSFETKVYGYTF
d_call: -; j_call: TRBJ2-5; clone_size: -; v_call: TRBV13; cdr3_nt: TGTGCCAGCAGCTTAGCTCTCCGAGAGACCCAGTACTTC; cdr3_aa: CASSLALRETQYF
d_call: -; j_call: TRBJ2-1; clone_size: -; v_call: TRBV2; cdr3_nt: TGTGCCAGCAGCTTCGGACAGGGCAAATCGCGGGAGTTCAATGAGCAGTTCTTC; cdr3_aa: CASSFGQGKSREFNEQFF
d_call: -; j_call: TRBJ1-4; clone_size: -; v_call: TRBV27; cdr3_nt: TGTGCCAGCAGTTCCCAGACAGGCCGGGAAAAACTGTTTTTT; cdr3_aa: CASSSQTGREKLFF
d_call: TRBD1; j_call: TRBJ1-1; clone_size: -; v_call: TRBV19; cdr3_nt: TGTGCCACCTCGACAGGGGCTGGTGAAGCTTTCTTT; cdr3_aa: CATSTGAGEAFF
d_call: -; j_call: TRBJ1-5; clone_size: -; v_call: TRBV6-1; cdr3_nt: TGTGCCAGCAGTGCCGCCCGAGGGGGTCTGCGGCAGCCCCAGCATTTT; cdr3_aa: CASSAARGGLRQPQHF
d_call: TRBD2; j_call: TRBJ2-3; clone_size: -; v_call: TRBV6-7; cdr3_nt: TGTGCCAGCAGTACTCGGACTAGCGGAACAGATACGCAGTATTTT; cdr3_aa: CASSTRTSGTDTQYF
d_call: -; j_call: TRBJ1-1; clone_size: -; v_call: TRBV18; cdr3_nt: TGTGCCAGCTCACCTTTGGACAGTCCCCCTAACACTGAAGCTTTCTTT; cdr3_aa: CASSPLDSPPNTEAFF
d_call: TRBD1; j_call: TRBJ1-2; clone_size: -; v_call: TRBV10-3; cdr3_nt: TGTGCCATCAGTGAGTCGGACAGGAAGAACACCTTC; cdr3_aa: CAISESDRKNTF
d_call: -; j_call: TRBJ1-3; clone_size: -; v_call: TRBV11-2; cdr3_nt: TGTGCCAGCAGCTTAGGACAGCTCGTCACTGGAAACACCATATATTTT; cdr3_aa: CASSLGQLVTGNTIYF
d_call: TRBD1; j_call: TRBJ1-1; clone_size: -; v_call: TRBV5-4; cdr3_nt: TGTGCCAGCAGCTTTTACGGGACAGGGATGAACACTGAAGCTTTCTTT; cdr3_aa: CASSFYGTGMNTEAFF
d_call: -; j_call: TRBJ1-5; clone_size: -; v_call: TRBV7-2; cdr3_nt: TGTGCCAGCAACCTTGGGAGGGGAACTCAGCCCCAGCATTTT; cdr3_aa: CASNLGRGTQPQHF
d_call: -; j_call: TRBJ2-7; clone_size: -; v_call: TRBV29-1; cdr3_nt: TGCAGCGTGCACAGGGGGGGGTCCTACGAGCAGTACTTC; cdr3_aa: CSVHRGGSYEQYF